This TCR beta chain is drawn from a study of shared clonotypes between healthy human individuals. Study in general: Each donor contributed plates that comprised three CD4 naive, three CD4 memory, two CD8 naive and one CD8 memory.

Healthy and HIV-negative, the adult donors had no recent acute infections or vaccinations. Sorted-subset replicate PCR reactions contained roughly 210 ng DNA, corresponding to roughly 29,000 T cell genomes. Libraries were prepared by immunoSEQ multiplex PCR; TCRdb keeps only in-frame clonotypes and omits some of them. The sample carries about 680,000 clones, approximately 73% recorded once. The sequence derives from a woman in her 30s in good health. Sequenced input: memory CD4+ T cells sorted from blood. The sample's subset: CD45RA-negative fraction.

In DNA form, the CDR3 reads TGTGCCAGCAGCCCCGACAGGGGTGCCTACGAGCAGTACTTC. It specifies CASSPDRGAYEQYF. This chain connects TRBV5-4 to TRBJ2-7; 8 nucleotides align to TRBD1. This CDR3 is 14 amino acids long. Trimming cost V 4 bases and J 2 bases; bases outside gene matches: 5. Germline V lookup: CDR1 SGHNT, CDR2 YYREEE (reference sequence).